The 27 T cell receptor beta chains presented below share a single source sample, sequenced in a study of shared clonotypes between healthy human individuals. CD8 cells classed as naive were CD45RO-negative and positively selected for CCR7, excluding terminally differentiated effector memory CD45RA+ cells. Generated by immunoSEQ multiplex PCR, the TCRdb table keeps only in-frame clones and is missing some. The sample records about 2.1 million clones, 85% to 95% being singletons. Sequenced sample: naive CD8+ T cells from PBMCs. The receptor set was obtained from a man aged 18-30 years in good health. Some clones in this sample may be carry-over from other donors' samples.

The chain recombines TRBV19 with TRBJ1-1; D might be TRBD1 (6 bases). The CDR3 is 14 residues long. The ends were cut back, 3 bases at V and 2 bases at J, with 10 bases in the middle. Germline assignment: CDR1 LNHDA and CDR2 SQIVND (reference sequence). The CDR3 DNA sequence: TGTGCCAGTAGTATCCCAGGGGCTAACACTGAAGCTTTCTTT. It encodes CASSIPGANTEAFF.

V gene TRBV28 combines with J gene TRBJ1-1, with D possibly being TRBD1 (5 bases). The germline gives CDR1 MDHEN, CDR2 SYDVKM. V lost 7 bases, J lost 0 bases, and 12 bases lay in between. CDR3 length: 14 residues. CDR3 coding DNA: TGTGCCAGCACCTGGGGGGGAATGAACACTGAAGCTTTCTTT. Translated, it gives CASTWGGMNTEAFF.

J is TRBJ2-6 and V is TRBV13; D is perhaps TRBD1 (6 bases). Trimming took 5 bases from V and 0 from J, leaving 26 bases between them. The CDR3 contains 21 residues. The germline V gene encodes CDR1 PRHDT and CDR2 FYEKMQ (reference sequence). CDR3 sequence: CASSGAQGQPRIYSGANVLTF. The CDR3 DNA follows: TGTGCCAGCAGCGGTGCACAGGGCCAACCACGAATATACTCTGGGGCCAACGTCCTGACTTTC. Together with reference TRBV13 and TRBJ2-6, the CDR3 gives the full variable domain: AAGVIQSPRHLIKEKRETATLKCYPIPRHDTVYWYQQGPGQDPQFLISFYEKMQSDKGSIPDRFSAQQFSDYHSELNMSSLELGDSALYFCASSGAQGQPRIYSGANVLTFGAGSRLTVL.

This clone was picked up one time. CDR3: CASKTSGIGTGANVLTF. In DNA, the CDR3 is TGTGCCAGCAAGACTAGCGGGATAGGAACTGGGGCCAACGTCCTGACTTTC. The chain uses TRBV27 and TRBJ2-6; TRBD2 matches at 11 bases. CDR1 MNHEY and CDR2 SMNVEV come from the germline V gene (reference sequence). CDR3 length: 17 amino acids. The ends lost 7 bases at V and 2 bases at J; junction bases unmatched: 7.

The rearrangement joins TRBV4-3 to TRBJ2-2; 7 bases are shared with TRBD1. Germline V CDR1 and CDR2: LGHNA, YSLEER. Trimming took 2 bases from V and 6 from J; bases not matched to a gene: 9. The CDR3 length is 16 residues. CDR3: CASSQTATGLAGELFF. For the CDR3, the DNA is TGCGCCAGCAGCCAAACCGCGACAGGGTTGGCCGGGGAGCTGTTTTTT.

The V gene is TRBV5-1, the J gene TRBJ2-1, with TRBD2 as a possible D gene (6 bases). V gave up 3 bases and J gave up 9 bases, with 28 bases separating them. The CDR3 runs 18 residues. Germline assignment: CDR1 SGHRS and CDR2 YFSETQ. DNA of the CDR3: TGCGCCAGCAGCTATCCCATGAAGGCGGTAGCGGAAGCGCGTGAGCAGTTCTTC. It encodes CASSYPMKAVAEAREQFF.

The chain links TRBV4-1 to TRBJ2-5; 9 bases are a match to TRBD1. The CDR3 sequence is 17 residues long. The J segment lost 3 bases and the V segment lost 0 bases, leaving 8 bases of the junction unmatched. The germline gives CDR1 MGHRA, CDR2 YSYEKL. CDR3 sequence (DNA): TGCGCCAGCAGCCAAGAGCTTGGGCGGACAGGGGAAGAGACCCAGTACTTC. This gives the protein CASSQELGRTGEETQYF.

This clone was found once. V is TRBV5-4 and J is TRBJ1-3; D unresolved. The CDR3 covers 14 residues. V was trimmed by 4 bases and J by 3 bases, leaving 11 bases between them. Germline-derived CDR1 and CDR2 are SGHNT and YYREEE (reference sequence). The CDR3 region is CASSRAAVGNTIYF. Here the CDR3 DNA reads TGTGCCAGCAGCCGAGCGGCAGTTGGAAACACCATATATTTT. Using reference TRBV5-4 and TRBJ1-3 for the parts outside the CDR3, the full variable domain is ETGVTQSPTHLIKTRGQQVTLRCSSQSGHNTVSWYQQALGQGPQFIFQYYREEENGRGNFPPRFSGLQFPNYSSELNVNALELDDSALYLCASSRAAVGNTIYFGEGSWLTVV.

The count of this clone is one. The chain combines TRBV6-8 with TRBJ1-1; D is unclear. The CDR3 spans 14 residues. Germline V CDR1 and CDR2: MNHGY, SAAAGT. Trimming stripped 4 bases from V and 0 bases from J, with 9 bases between. This CDR3 reads CASSLHTMNTEAFF. The CDR3 DNA follows: TGTGCCAGCAGTTTACACACCATGAACACTGAAGCTTTCTTT.

The V call is TRBV14, the J call TRBJ2-2; 10 bases are a match to TRBD2. Germline V gene sequence: CDR1 SGHDN, CDR2 FVKESK. J gave up 2 bases and V 1 base, and 10 bases lay outside the gene matches. This CDR3 is built from 19 residues. CDR3 sequence: CASSQVFFSGRANTGELFF. CDR3 bases: TGTGCCAGCAGCCAAGTATTCTTCAGCGGGAGGGCAAACACCGGGGAGCTGTTTTTT. The full variable domain, in which reference TRBV14 and TRBJ2-2 provide the parts outside the CDR3, is EAGVTQFPSHSVIEKGQTVTLRCDPISGHDNLYWYRRVMGKEIKFLLHFVKESKQDESGMPNNRFLAERTGGTYSTLKVQPAELEDSGVYFCASSQVFFSGRANTGELFFGEGSRLTVL.

The chain uses TRBV5-1 and TRBJ2-2; D gene uncertain. CDR3 length equals 14 residues. Germline-derived CDR1 and CDR2 are SGHRS and YFSETQ. V lost 0 bases to trimming and J lost 5 bases, with 8 bases between them. The CDR3 sequence: CASSLAIMTGELFF. The CDR3 coding sequence is TGCGCCAGCAGCTTGGCCATTATGACCGGGGAGCTGTTTTTT.

Concerning this clone itself: Other DNA sequences of this sample code for an identical CDR3. V usage is TRBV9 and J usage is TRBJ1-4; D is perhaps TRBD1 (5 bases). V gave up 2 bases and J gave up 7 bases, with 12 bases separating them. The germline V gene has CDR1 SGDLS and CDR2 YYNGEE. The CDR3 covers 14 residues. The CDR3 sequence is CASSVGGSGEKLFF. CDR3 nucleotide sequence: TGTGCCAGCAGCGTGGGGGGGTCCGGTGAAAAACTGTTTTTT. The entire variable domain, with the rest obtained from reference TRBV9 and TRBJ1-4, is as follows: DSGVTQTPKHLITATGQRVTLRCSPRSGDLSVYWYQQSLDQGLQFLIQYYNGEERAKGNILERFSAQQFPDLHSELNLSSLELGDSALYFCASSVGGSGEKLFFGSGTQLSVL.

This chain uses TRBV27 with TRBJ2-7, with D possibly TRBD1 on 5 matching bases. The CDR3 length is 14 residues. The germline CDR1 and CDR2 sequences are MNHEY and SMNVEV (reference sequence). V lost 1 base and J lost 2, with 9 bases in between. CDR3 residues: CASSLWGSAYEQYF. Written as DNA, the CDR3 is TGTGCCAGCAGTTTATGGGGCAGTGCCTACGAGCAGTACTTC.

This sequence joins TRBV11-2 and TRBJ2-7; 7 bases are a match to TRBD1. This CDR3 contains 16 residues. The ends lost 4 bases at V and 4 bases at J; junction bases unmatched: 13. Germline V gives CDR1 SGHAT, CDR2 FQNNGV. The CDR3 loop is CASSSITGTESYEQYF. In DNA form, the CDR3 reads TGTGCCAGCAGCTCAATTACCGGGACAGAAAGTTACGAGCAGTACTTC.

The chain couples TRBV4-1 to TRBJ2-7; 9 bases align to TRBD1. This CDR3 is built from 15 residues. V shed 5 bases and J 3 bases; nucleotides not matched to a gene: 8. In germline, CDR1 is MGHRA, CDR2 YSYEKL. The chain's CDR3 is CASSEYPGQGYEQYF. The CDR3 DNA is TGCGCCAGCAGCGAATACCCGGGACAGGGCTACGAGCAGTACTTC.

This chain joins TRBV9 and TRBJ2-2; the match to TRBD2 covers 8 bases. This CDR3 has 17 amino acids. V lost 6 bases and J lost 1; bases outside the gene matches: 11. In germline, CDR1 is SGDLS, CDR2 YYNGEE. The CDR3 is CASTPGRLAGNTGELFF. For the CDR3, the DNA is TGTGCCAGCACCCCTGGCCGGCTAGCGGGGAACACCGGGGAGCTGTTTTTT.

The rearrangement links TRBV5-1 to TRBJ2-4, with 9 bases aligning to TRBD1. The CDR3 is 14 amino acids. Germline trimming cut 2 bases from V and 8 bases from J; bases unmatched to any gene: 5. The V gene's germline CDR1 is SGHRS and CDR2 YFSETQ. The CDR3 DNA sequence: TGCGCCAGCAGCTTAGGACAGGGGATATACATTCAGTACTTC. Translation: CASSLGQGIYIQYF.

The chain is built from TRBV28 and TRBJ1-5, with D unresolved. The germline V gene encodes CDR1 MDHEN and CDR2 SYDVKM. The CDR3 spans 13 residues. With 2 bases removed from V and 6 bases from J, the gap between germline ends came to 8 bases. The chain's CDR3 is CASSLKGSQPQHF. The CDR3 DNA is TGTGCCAGCAGTTTAAAGGGAAGTCAGCCCCAGCATTTT. Filled out from reference TRBV28 and TRBJ1-5, the complete variable domain reads DVKVTQSSRYLVKRTGEKVFLECVQDMDHENMFWYRQDPGLGLRLIYFSYDVKMKEKGDIPEGYSVSREKKERFSLILESASTNQTSMYLCASSLKGSQPQHFGDGTRLSIL.

This rearrangement joins TRBV7-8 to TRBJ2-1, with 9 bases that match TRBD2. J gave up 7 bases and V 3 bases, and 4 bases lay outside the gene matches. The CDR3 loop spans 14 amino acids. Germline V gives CDR1 SGHVS, CDR2 FQNEAQ. Written as DNA, the CDR3 is TGTGCCAGCAGCTTGAGCGGGAGGCCAAATGAGCAGTTCTTC. Encoded protein: CASSLSGRPNEQFF.

This chain connects TRBV7-9 to TRBJ1-1; D unclear. Per germline, CDR1 SEHNR and CDR2 FQNEAQ (reference sequence). Between the trimmed V and J ends, which lost 5 bases and 3 bases, there was a span of 16 bases. CDR3 length: 15 amino acids. The chain's CDR3 is CASSPAVIGDTEAFF. For the CDR3, the DNA is TGTGCCAGCAGCCCCGCGGTCATTGGGGACACTGAAGCTTTCTTT. The full variable domain, its missing parts supplied by reference TRBV7-9 and TRBJ1-1, is DTGVSQNPRHKITKRGQNVTFRCDPISEHNRLYWYRQTLGQGPEFLTYFQNEAQLEKSRLLSDRFSAERPKGSFSTLEIQRTEQGDSAMYLCASSPAVIGDTEAFFGQGTRLTVV.

Here the CDR3 reads CASSLQYPGETQYF. The CDR3 nucleotides are TGTGCCAGCAGCCTACAATATCCTGGAGAGACCCAGTACTTC. V usage is TRBV13 and J usage is TRBJ2-5; D not resolved. Trimming cost V 5 bases and J 4 bases, with 14 bases left between them. CDR1 PRHDT and CDR2 FYEKMQ come from the germline V gene (reference sequence). The CDR3 extends over 14 amino acids.

V is TRBV28 and J is TRBJ2-1; 8 nucleotides align to TRBD2. V was pared by 11 bases and J by 8 bases, with 11 bases of the junction left unmatched. Germline lookup yields CDR1 MDHEN and CDR2 SYDVKM. The CDR3 length is 13 residues. CDR3 protein: CALGTSQLHEQFF. CDR3 coding DNA: TGTGCCTTGGGGACTAGTCAACTCCATGAGCAGTTCTTC.

The rearrangement joins TRBV4-3 to TRBJ2-5, with 7 nucleotides matching TRBD2. This CDR3 is built from 13 residues. Germline V CDR1 and CDR2: LGHNA, YSLEER. Losses at the gene ends were 2 bases for V and 5 bases for J; bases not matched to a gene: 2. CDR3 amino acids: CASSQTSVETQYF. The CDR3 DNA sequence: TGCGCCAGCAGCCAAACTAGCGTGGAGACCCAGTACTTC.

This clone was found a few times. This sequence joins TRBV20-1 and TRBJ1-2; D unresolved. In germline, CDR1 is DFQATT, CDR2 SNEGSKA (reference sequence). The CDR3 is 11 residues long. V was trimmed by 6 bases and J by 6 bases, leaving 11 bases between them. The CDR3 region has the DNA TGCAGTGCGATCCAGGAGGATGGCTACACCTTC. The encoded protein is CSAIQEDGYTF.

The V and J genes are TRBV10-3 and TRBJ1-1; 7 nucleotides match TRBD1. Germline CDR1 reads ENHRY; CDR2 reads SYGVKD. This CDR3 is built from 12 residues. With 10 bases clipped from V and 3 bases from J, the junction kept 5 bases outside the gene matches. CDR3 DNA sequence: TGTGCCAGCGGACAGGATGACACTGAAGCTTTCTTT. It is translated as CASGQDDTEAFF.

This clone was seen just once. The chain links TRBV2 to TRBJ1-5; 8 bases are a match to TRBD1. Trimming removed 6 bases from V and 4 bases from J; junction bases left unmatched: 5. Germline CDR1 reads SNHLY; CDR2 reads FYNNEI. CDR3 length: 14 residues. Written as DNA, the CDR3 is TGTGCCAGCAGCCCGGGACAGGAGAATCAGCCCCAGCATTTT. Its protein is CASSPGQENQPQHF.

The V and J genes are TRBV6-1 and TRBJ2-7; weak D call: TRBD2 (6 bases). V shed 4 bases and J shed 3 bases, with 16 bases lying between them. This CDR3 spans 15 amino acids. In germline, CDR1 is MNHNS, CDR2 SASEGT. The CDR3: CASSGGTGVDYEQYF. CDR3 sequence (DNA): TGTGCCAGCAGTGGGGGGACTGGGGTAGACTACGAGCAGTACTTC.